This TCR beta chain was documented in a study of Graves' ophthalmopathy and Graves' hyperthyroidism (dated by TCRdb to 2016 to 2018). Context from the whole study: Hyperthyroidism was considered stable if no progression to ophthalmopathy occurred within 18 months of follow-up. The study used signatures of the TCR beta repertoire to tell Graves' ophthalmopathy apart from Graves' hyperthyroidism and to predict which patients would progress to ophthalmopathy. In total, 135 blood samples were TCR-sequenced: under 45 ophthalmopathy, some 72 hyperthyroidism and some 17 hyperthyroidism-to-ophthalmopathy patients. To explore V-J signatures that distinguish ophthalmopathy from hyperthyroidism, a discovery set of around 100 patients was enrolled, made up of more than 40 with ophthalmopathy and around 57 with stable hyperthyroidism. An independent validation cohort was composed of about 20 hyperthyroidism patients and around 16 patients who later progressed from hyperthyroidism to ophthalmopathy. In about six hyperthyroidism patients, the T-cell repertoire of thyroid tissue was compared with the T-cell repertoire of blood. Following sample collection, hyperthyroidism patients were given methimazole at a starting dose of 30 mg daily, and ophthalmopathy patients were given high-dose intravenous methylprednisolone.

This clonotype was recorded many times. What this receptor recognizes is not known. Mismatch with germline at one junction end may stem from a read error. The CDR3 goes from the cysteine to the phenylalanine over 14 residues. The kept DNA is CDR3 alone, 42 bases in frame from the first base. The germline V gene provides CDR1 SGHRS and CDR2 YFSETQ. Paper-wide results and their limitations: In cross-validation, the 13-signature model distinguished ophthalmopathy from stable hyperthyroidism with about 87% sensitivity and around 81% specificity, and in the test set the corresponding values were roughly 80% and 75%. Most expanded thyroid clonotypes with a frequency above 0.001 also appeared in blood, which suggests that blood repertoires may reflect the immune response in the thyroid. Sample size was not predetermined statistically, and investigators were not blinded to group allocation. In validation, the model predicted ophthalmopathy progression with over 60% sensitivity and roughly 78% specificity; about a dozen predicted patients were CT-confirmed with GO in a median of around 6 months.

Hyperthyroidism patients were newly diagnosed, with disease duration under 2 months, and aged 18 to 65 years. Patients with other autoimmune diseases, uncontrolled infections, pregnancy or lactation were excluded from the study. Clinical symptoms, serum thyroxine, TRAb, thyroid ultrasound and orbital computed tomography formed the basis of the diagnosis. Trizol reagent was used to extract the total RNA, and its quality was then checked on an Agilent 2100 Bioanalyzer. TCR beta CDR3 regions were amplified from RNA transcripts for repertoire sequencing. A first-round RT-PCR used HTBI primers with the Qiagen OneStep RT-PCR kit, followed by a second-round multiplex PCR, size selection and purification. Sequencing of the libraries was carried out on an Illumina HiSeq2000 in paired-end mode with 100 bp reads. As for the authors' bioinformatics: SOAPnuke was used to process the reads, throwing out any read that had adapters, had uncalled bases, had a mean Phred below 15, or lacked an exact constant-primer or identifier match. COPE v1.2.5 was used to merge high-quality paired reads. Clonotypes were defined as unique nucleotide sequences and were aligned to IMGT TRB V, D and J references using MiTCR v1.1. Analysis was restricted to V-J combinations with a frequency above 0.0001, which covered 98% to 99.2% of repertoires. For each V-J combination, a TCR clonal expansion and chaos score was defined as the ratio of F50 clonal expansion to chaos observed in the TCRdist matrix. Welch's t-statistics and random forest were used to narrow the features down to more than 10 V-J combinations, which were then fed into a naive Bayes classifier. The Morisita-Horn index was used to measure how similar the thyroid and blood repertoires were. TCRdb reran the public reads through fastp at Q25 and MiXCR, keeping productive beta chains. CDR3 protein sequences are deduplicated, and each keeps its most common genes and DNA. TCRdb, not the authors, supplied the V and J calls. The sample includes over a million distinct CDR3 sequences, with 36% observed a single time. Jointly, the top ten make up 11% of the sample.

The chain is made from TRBV5-1 and TRBJ2-7; the D gene is possibly TRBD1, with 6 bases matching. Sequenced: peripheral blood or thyroid tissue (not recorded which). This TCR was sampled from an adult man with Graves' hyperthyroidism. The CDR3 protein: CASSARGRGYEQYF. DNA sequence: TGTGCCAGCAGCGCCAGGGGTAGGGGATACGAGCAGTACTTC. When the CDR3 is completed using the reference TRBV5-1 and TRBJ2-7 genes on either side, the full variable domain is KAGVTQTPRYLIKTRGQQVTLSCSPISGHRSVSWYQQTPGQGLQFLFEYFSETQRNKGNFPGRFSGRQFSNSRSEMNVSTLELGDSALYLCASSARGRGYEQYFGPGTRLTVT.